Each of the 15 T cell receptor beta chains below was sequenced from the same sample in a study of cytomegalovirus exposure and HLA in healthy donors. Primers included in the PCR were 60 Vbeta and 13 Jbeta primers. Some clones are missing from TCRdb's copy, which holds only in-frame ones; the method was immunoSEQ multiplex PCR. This sample carries 100,000 to 150,000 clones, 55% to 75% of them seen once, and the ten largest clones take less than 4.5%. What was sequenced was PBMCs. These receptor sequences come from a man aged 30 to 39 in good health and CMV-seronegative.

The V and J genes are TRBV9 and TRBJ2-1; 7 bases are a match to TRBD1. CDR1 SGDLS and CDR2 YYNGEE come from the germline V gene. V shed 0 bases and J 13 bases; nucleotides not matched to a gene: 13. CDR3 length: 15 amino acids. The CDR3 loop reads CASSVESGQVFSQFF. The CDR3, as DNA: TGTGCCAGCAGCGTAGAGTCTGGACAGGTCTTTTCCCAGTTCTTC.

The rearrangement uses TRBV4-2 and TRBJ1-2; 7 nucleotides match TRBD1. Trimming at V came to 1 base and at J to 8 bases, leaving 7 bases not matched to a gene. CDR1 is LGHNA and CDR2 is YNFKEQ in the germline V gene. The CDR3 runs to 14 residues. In DNA, the CDR3 is TGTGCCAGCAGCCAAGGACAGGGTGTCTTAGGCTACACCTTC. It is translated as CASSQGQGVLGYTF.

This chain joins TRBV11-2 and TRBJ2-7; TRBD2 might be the D (7 bases). Trimming removed 5 bases at V and 5 bases at J, with 13 bases between. In germline, CDR1 is SGHAT, CDR2 FQNNGV. CDR3 length: 13 residues. The CDR3 protein is CASSMGGLNEQYF. CDR3 sequence (DNA): TGTGCCAGCAGCATGGGGGGGCTAAACGAGCAGTACTTC.

This clone was recorded a few times. V and J are TRBV5-1 and TRBJ2-5, with a tentative D call TRBD2 (6 bases). CDR3 length: 16 amino acids. From germline, CDR1 is SGHRS and CDR2 YFSETQ. V was shortened by 4 bases and J by 1 base, with 17 bases between the two germline ends. The CDR3 DNA follows: TGCGCCAGCAGCGCGGGGTCGGGCGGGATCCAAGAGACCCAGTACTTC. It specifies CASSAGSGGIQETQYF.

This clone was detected a few times. The chain links TRBV11-2 to TRBJ2-5; maybe TRBD1 (6 bases). This CDR3 region has 15 residues. With 3 bases removed from V and 1 base from J, the gap between germline ends came to 12 bases. Per germline, CDR1 SGHAT and CDR2 FQNNGV. The CDR3 here is CASSFGDTIQETQYF. The CDR3 coding sequence is TGTGCCAGCAGCTTTGGGGACACGATCCAAGAGACCCAGTACTTC. The variable domain in full, completed from reference TRBV11-2 and TRBJ2-5, reads EAGVAQSPRYKIIEKRQSVAFWCNPISGHATLYWYQQILGQGPKLLIQFQNNGVVDDSQLPKDRFSAERLKGVDSTLKIQPAKLEDSAVYLCASSFGDTIQETQYFGPGTRLLVL.

The chain uses TRBV7-9 and TRBJ1-6, with D possibly matching TRBD1 (6 bases). Trimming stripped 3 bases from V and 7 bases from J, with 13 bases between. The CDR3 spans 15 residues. The germline gives CDR1 SEHNR, CDR2 FQNEAQ (reference sequence). The chain's CDR3 is CASSFTQGFNSPLHF. In DNA, the CDR3 is TGTGCCAGCAGCTTTACTCAGGGGTTCAATTCACCCCTCCACTTT.

The chain carries TRBV9 and TRBJ1-2; the match to TRBD1 covers 7 bases. This CDR3 is built from 16 residues. V was clipped by 3 bases and J by 4 bases; unmatched bases: 12. Germline V gene data show CDR1 as SGDLS and CDR2 as YYNGEE. The CDR3 protein is CASSGWGDRSIYGYTF. In nucleotides, the CDR3 is TGTGCCAGCAGCGGGTGGGGGGACAGATCAATCTATGGCTACACCTTC.

This chain uses TRBV7-9 with TRBJ2-5; 12 bases map to TRBD2. The length of the CDR3 is 16 residues. CDR1 is SEHNR and CDR2 is FQNEAQ in the germline V gene (reference sequence). J was trimmed by 5 bases and V by 4 bases; bases with no gene match: 8. CDR3 bases: TGTGCCAGCAGCTACGGACTAGCGGGGATTACGGAGACCCAGTACTTC. Encoded protein: CASSYGLAGITETQYF.

This clone was counted between two and nine times. The V gene is TRBV4-1, the J gene TRBJ1-6; D possibly corresponds to TRBD1 (6 bases). The CDR3 totals 16 residues. Germline V lookup: CDR1 MGHRA, CDR2 YSYEKL. V was cut by 2 bases and J by 8 bases, with 16 bases left in between. This chain's CDR3 is CASSQREGGGYSPLHF. As DNA, the CDR3 is TGCGCCAGCAGCCAACGCGAAGGGGGTGGTTATTCACCCCTCCACTTT.

This clone was detected only a few times. The chain has TRBV4-2 and TRBJ2-7, with 11 bases fitting TRBD2. Germline CDR1 and CDR2: LGHNA and YNFKEQ. The CDR3 is made up of 17 amino acids. The V and J ends lost 1 base and 2 bases, in that order; junction bases with no gene match: 7. CDR3 sequence reads: CASSQALLAGDPYEQYF. The DNA for the CDR3 is TGTGCCAGCAGCCAAGCCCTACTAGCGGGGGACCCCTACGAGCAGTACTTC.

Note on this clone: A junction end diverges from the germline sequence, so it may reflect a read error. The V call is TRBV27, the J call TRBJ1-4, with 10 bases lining up with TRBD1. The germline V gene encodes CDR1 MNHEY and CDR2 SMNVEV (reference sequence). The CDR3 consists of 13 residues. CDR3 coding DNA: TGTGCCAGCAGCGGGACAGGGGTCGAAAGACTGTTTTTT. This encodes CASSGTGVERLFF.

The chain is built from TRBV5-1 and TRBJ1-4; D gene ambiguous. Per the germline V gene, CDR1 is SGHRS and CDR2 is YFSETQ. The CDR3 runs 15 residues. Trimming took off 3 bases at V and 0 bases at J, with 9 bases between the two ends. The CDR3 reads CASSSGLATNEKLFF. The CDR3 DNA reads TGCGCCAGCAGCTCTGGGCTTGCAACTAATGAAAAACTGTTTTTT.

This clone was observed a few times. The V gene is TRBV5-1, the J gene TRBJ2-3; a possible D gene is TRBD1 (5 bases). CDR1 and CDR2 from the germline V gene are SGHRS and YFSETQ. This CDR3 has 15 amino acids. V was trimmed by 4 bases and J by 0 bases, leaving 12 bases between them. This CDR3 is CASSENRFSTDTQYF. For the CDR3, the DNA is TGCGCCAGCAGCGAGAACAGGTTTAGCACAGATACGCAGTATTTT. The variable domain in full, with the rest retrieved from reference TRBV5-1 and TRBJ2-3, is KAGVTQTPRYLIKTRGQQVTLSCSPISGHRSVSWYQQTPGQGLQFLFEYFSETQRNKGNFPGRFSGRQFSNSRSEMNVSTLELGDSALYLCASSENRFSTDTQYFGPGTRLTVL.

This clone was recorded only once. Here the CDR3 reads CASSVVGTTAYNEQFF. The CDR3 DNA is TGTGCCAGCAGCGTAGTGGGGACTACCGCCTACAATGAGCAGTTCTTC. This chain joins TRBV9 and TRBJ2-1, with TRBD2 identical over 7 bases. CDR1 is SGDLS, CDR2 YYNGEE, per germline. The CDR3 has 16 residues. With V trimmed by 0 bases and J by 2 bases, 5 bases remained unmatched.

This clone was observed a handful of times. The genes are TRBV28 and TRBJ2-7; the match to TRBD1 covers 9 bases. CDR1 is MDHEN, CDR2 SYDVKM, per germline. The CDR3 contains 14 residues. The V and J ends lost 5 bases and 3 bases, in that order; junction bases with no gene match: 5. The CDR3 DNA follows: TGTGCCAGCAGTCGTATGGGACAGGGCTACGAGCAGTACTTC. Translation: CASSRMGQGYEQYF.